These T cell receptor beta chains were read from a single sample in a study of long-term antiretroviral therapy in people with HIV. Here immunoSEQ multiplex PCR was the method, and the copy in TCRdb shows in-frame clones only, minus some. The sample lists almost 30,000 clones, about 87% seen once, with about 8% in the top ten. The material sequenced was unsorted PBMCs, taken 3.2 years before starting antiretroviral therapy. Every receptor here comes from a man aged 50-60 years with HIV. Each CDR3 is given with its conserved first and last residue. The D gene is left open where the match is weak. A clone size is listed for some rows: how often the clone was seen (once, few, many), or a class if it is expanded.

>NA|NA|TRBV7-2|TRBJ1-3
CASSLSKQTIYF
TGTGCCAGCAGCCTAAGTAAGCAGACCATATATTTT
>once|NA|TRBV5-5|TRBJ2-7
CASSLVAGIYEQYF
TGTGCCAGCAGCTTGGTTGCAGGCATTTACGAGCAGTACTTC
>once|TRBD1|TRBV7-8|TRBJ2-7
CASSLGLEGQGAYEQYF
TGTGCCAGCAGCTTAGGCCTAGAGGGGCAGGGGGCCTACGAGCAGTACTTC
>NA|NA|TRBV11-2|TRBJ2-2
CASSIRGGELFF
TGTGCCAGCAGCATCAGGGGCGGGGAGCTGTTTTTT
>once|TRBD2|TRBV4-2|TRBJ2-3
CASSQGLAADTQYF
TGTGCCAGCAGCCAAGGGCTAGCGGCAGATACGCAGTATTTT
>NA|NA|TRBV9|TRBJ2-5
CASSVVGGSETQYF
TGTGCCAGCAGCGTAGTGGGGGGTAGCGAGACCCAGTACTTC
>NA|NA|TRBV15|TRBJ2-5
CATSRDLSGGGVETQYF
TGTGCCACCAGCAGAGATCTGAGTGGAGGGGGCGTGGAGACCCAGTACTTC
>NA|NA|TRBV19|TRBJ1-2
CASSPRDRSEITF
TGTGCCAGTAGCCCCCGAGACAGGTCCGAAATCACCTTC
>NA|NA|TRBV6-1|TRBJ2-7
CASSDRFGGYEQYF
TGTGCCAGCAGTGATAGGTTCGGCGGCTACGAGCAGTACTTC
>few|NA|TRBV29-1|TRBJ1-5
CSVRSDRDQPQHF
TGCAGCGTGCGATCGGACAGAGATCAGCCCCAGCATTTT
>NA|TRBD1|TRBV7-2|TRBJ1-5
CASSGTGYSNQPQHF
TGTGCCAGCAGCGGGACAGGATATAGCAATCAGCCCCAGCATTTT
>NA|NA|TRBV18|TRBJ1-2
CASSPMGSNYGYTF
TGTGCCAGCTCACCAATGGGATCCAACTATGGCTACACCTTC
>NA|TRBD2|TRBV7-7|TRBJ2-5
CASSFSGGAKETQYF
TGTGCTAGCAGCTTTAGCGGGGGGGCTAAAGAGACCCAGTACTTC
>NA|NA|TRBV5-1|TRBJ2-7
CASSLAPPGFNSYEQYF
TGCGCCAGCAGCTTGGCCCCTCCCGGGTTCAATTCCTACGAGCAGTACTTC
>NA|NA|TRBV7-9|TRBJ2-3
CASSSSGGTDTQYF
TGTGCCAGCAGCTCCTCCGGCGGAACAGATACGCAGTATTTT